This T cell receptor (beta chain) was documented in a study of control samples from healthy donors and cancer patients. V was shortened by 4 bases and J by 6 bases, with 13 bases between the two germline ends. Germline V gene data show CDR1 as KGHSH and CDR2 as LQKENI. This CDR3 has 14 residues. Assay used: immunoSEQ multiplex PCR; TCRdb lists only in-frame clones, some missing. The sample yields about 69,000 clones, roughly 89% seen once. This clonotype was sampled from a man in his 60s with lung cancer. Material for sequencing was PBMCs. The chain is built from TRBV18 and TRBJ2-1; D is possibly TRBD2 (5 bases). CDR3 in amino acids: CASSRMSEGNEQFF. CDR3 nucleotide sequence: TGTGCCAGCTCACGAATGAGTGAGGGCAATGAGCAGTTCTTC.